This TCR beta chain was sequenced for a study of T-cell reconstitution after alpha-beta-depleted transplantation in children. The CDR3 is made up of 16 amino acids. Germline-derived CDR1 and CDR2 are MGHDK and SYGVNS. V was pared by 2 bases and J by 3 bases, with 4 bases of the junction left unmatched. The library targeted TCRbeta and was prepared with unique molecular identifiers. TCRdb re-derived calls from the PCR reads in MiXCR, one entry per CDR3 protein. The sample includes roughly 500,000 distinct CDR3 sequences, 12% of them seen just once. V usage is TRBV25-1 and J usage is TRBJ2-1, with 10 bases matching TRBD2. The input for sequencing was PBMCs from the stem cell graft donor, taken from the stem cell graft. The clonotype originates from a human donor who donated a stem cell graft to a child with combined immunodeficiency. The CDR3 region has the DNA TGTGCCAGCAGTGAAACAGCGGGAGGGATCTACAATGAGCAGTTCTTC. This sequence encodes CASSETAGGIYNEQFF.